The sequence of this TCR beta chain was determined in a study of CXCR3-negative and CXCR3-positive naive CD8 T cells. Whole-study results and caveats: Naive subsets expressed similar surface CD5; TRB CDR3 features served to infer TCR strength. Naive cells with CXCR3 showed TRB CDR3s that were more hydrophobic than those in CXCR3-negative naive cells. Once cells were cryopreserved, CXCR3 expression went down partly, and most assays used fresh PBMCs.

The study made its TRB cDNA libraries by 5' RACE, adding UMI labels. TCRdb reprocessed the 5' RACE reads and stores each CDR3 protein as one record, lacking DNA. Its clone listing holds 5,000 to 6,500 distinct CDR3 sequences. In the case of this clonotype: The antigen is not known.

Germline V gene lookup returns CDR1 LGHNA and CDR2 YNFKEQ. The CDR3 is 17 amino acids. The chain combines TRBV4-2 with TRBJ1-3. The sequence came from a human donor in good health. Some clones in this sample may be carry-over from other donors' samples. Material for sequencing was naive CXCR3+ CD8+ T cells from blood. Subset here: CD45RO-CCR7+CD27+CD95- naive CD8+ T cells expressing CXCR3 (TNR3+). The CDR3 protein is CASSQEASFSSGNTIYF.